A selection of T cell receptor beta chains follows, all from one sample in a study of CD8+ T cells in alopecia areata. Method: immunoSEQ multiplex PCR; TCRdb's copy keeps in-frame clones and lacks some. Of roughly 250,000 clones listed, about 62% were seen once; the top ten hold 0.75% to 0.95%. The material sequenced was CD4+ T cells sorted from blood, taken at roughly week 52, from a patient treated with tofacitinib. The receptors originated from a human donor with alopecia areata. CDR3s include the opening cysteine and the closing phenylalanine or tryptophan. The D gene is left open where the match is weak. Clone size is shown for a subset of rows, as once, few, many or a class of expanded clone.

NA	TRBV29-1	TRBJ1-2	NA	CSVGDQAVGGYTF	TGCAGCGTTGGGGACCAGGCTGTGGGGGGCTACACCTTC
NA	TRBV6-6	TRBJ1-4	NA	CASSYSSVATNEKLFF	TGTGCCAGCAGTTACAGTTCTGTTGCAACTAATGAAAAACTATTTTTT
few	TRBV6-6	TRBJ2-5	NA	CASSYTAGEETQYF	TGTGCCAGCAGTTACACGGCAGGGGAAGAGACCCAGTACTTC
NA	TRBV27	TRBJ2-7	TRBD1	CASSFGQGAPEQYF	TGTGCCAGCAGTTTCGGACAGGGGGCGCCCGAGCAGTACTTC
many	TRBV5-6	TRBJ2-6	NA	CASSLGVSGANVLTF	TGTGCCAGCAGCTTAGGGGTATCCGGGGCCAACGTCCTGACTTTC
NA	TRBV30	TRBJ2-1	NA	CAWSRGYNEQFF	TGTGCCTGGAGTAGGGGGTACAATGAGCAGTTCTTC
few	TRBV6-1	TRBJ2-1	NA	CASSFARDPFF	TGTGCCAGCAGTTTTGCGAGAGACCCGTTCTTC
NA	TRBV1	TRBJ1-4	NA	CTSGRQGRNEKLFF	TGCACCAGCGGAAGACAGGGGAGGAATGAAAAACTGTTTTTT
NA	TRBV7-9	TRBJ2-6	NA	CASSFRRGTGANVLTF	TGTGCCAGCAGCTTCCGACGAGGAACTGGGGCCAACGTCCTGACTTTC
NA	TRBV9	TRBJ2-5	NA	CASSGGPAYQETQYF	TGTGCCAGCAGCGGGGGACCAGCTTACCAAGAGACCCAGTACTTC